The sequence of this T cell receptor beta chain was determined in a study of cytomegalovirus exposure and HLA in healthy donors. Study-level background: In an early release, HLA-typed donors contributed some 88 million unique TCR sequences.

The study ran its PCR with 60 Vbeta and 13 Jbeta primers. Method: immunoSEQ multiplex PCR; TCRdb's copy keeps in-frame clones and lacks some. The sample lists 200,000 to 250,000 clones, approximately 78% occurring once. The junction had 6 bases not matched to a gene; V was cut back by 6 bases and J by 9 bases. Germline V CDR1 and CDR2: SNHLY, FYNNEI. The CDR3 runs 15 residues. The sequencing input was PBMCs. This receptor was taken from a woman between 35 and 50 years old in good health and CMV-seronegative. The chain links TRBV2 to TRBJ2-1; 15 bases line up with TRBD2. CDR3 nucleotide sequence: TGTGCCAGCAGGGGACTAGCGGGAGGCCTGGGTGAGCAGTTCTTC. Translating gives CASRGLAGGLGEQFF.